This T cell receptor beta chain was sequenced in a study of blood T cell repertoires in COVID-19 (TCRdb year 2020). Looking at the study overall: The collaborator samples originated in the United States, Italy and Spain and spanned the acute and convalescent phases of COVID-19. The prospective study material was composed of cDNA or gDNA derived from T cells, B-cell-depleted T cells, or PBMCs. Subjects who had been exposed to COVID-19, were actively infected with it, or had recovered from it provided the deeply sampled blood TCRbeta repertoires that made up the dataset. The repertoires were released in a freely available public database intended as a resource for research on the immune response to SARS-CoV-2. Samples were obtained from the ongoing ImmuneRACE study (first 160 participants) and from 1,254 subjects provided by 6 global collaborators. Nearly every sample came with metadata listing a de-identified subject ID, COVID-19 status, age in years and sex. Where available, HLA class I and class II types were obtained from metadata supplied by the sample provider rather than from assay-based typing. On the study overall, not on this receptor specifically: The quantity of clinical and demographic metadata differed by source and by participant and was supplied without curation.

In the case of this clone: Its recognized antigen is unknown. No per-base quality is available; no much larger clone lies one base away.

TCRbeta CDR3 regions were amplified from genomic DNA using the immunoSEQ Assay, a bias-controlled multiplex PCR. The original methods were these. The number of nucleated cells in each sample was estimated by amplification of reference gene primers within the assay. To quantify the absolute abundance of each unique TCRbeta CDR3 rearrangement, sequence reads were collapsed and filtered. For each sample, productive Simpson clonality was calculated as the square root of Simpson's diversity index across productive rearrangements. This is the immuneACCESS table as TCRdb keeps it, with only in-frame sequences that have V and J called. A part of the clones is gone; compared with another copy, unresolved V genes explain less than half, and the rest is unexplained. V and J calls and clone size come straight from that table; D and trimming were deduced from the DNA. The sample table shows tens of thousands of clones, and roughly 96% are seen once. About 4.5% of the sample comes from the top ten.

The CDR3 has 14 amino acids, counting the end cysteine and phenylalanine. Left in the record is the CDR3 DNA by itself, 42 bases read in frame from the first base. The germline V gene encodes CDR1 SEHNR and CDR2 FQNEAQ (reference sequence). Ends trimmed: V by 5 bases, J by 7 bases; bases unmatched to a gene: 8. Whole blood was collected in K2EDTA tubes by collaborating institutions according to the institutions' own protocols. For TCRbeta analysis, collaborators shipped samples as frozen whole blood, isolated PBMCs, or DNA extracted from either of those sample types. The chain is encoded by TRBV7-9 joined to TRBJ2-3; TRBD1 fits 8 bases in the junction. What was sequenced was peripheral blood. The receptor comes from a human donor with active COVID-19. The donor label of this sample is uncertain. Here the CDR3 is given as CASSGPGGGYTQYF. In nucleotide form, the sequence is TGTGCCAGCAGCGGCCCAGGGGGCGGGTATACGCAGTATTTT.